Detailed here is one T cell receptor beta chain. This clonotype was observed many times. Its antigen remains unidentified. No clone much larger than this one lies a single base away; base qualities are absent. Data came from an Illumina HiSeq 2500. Quantitative 5'-RACE with molecular barcodes was used to prepare TCR beta libraries. In the paper's pipeline: To identify disease-linked TCR variants, a new computational method was used, one built on a probabilistic model of VDJ rearrangement. Using fastp at Q25 and MiXCR, TCRdb reprocessed the public reads and kept productive beta chains. Duplicate CDR3 protein sequences are folded into a single record with the most common DNA and genes. None of the V and J calls come from the authors' own analysis; TCRdb made them. Here the sample has roughly 440,000 distinct CDR3 sequences; more than 15% occur a single time. The ten largest account for 1% of the sample.

There are 15 amino acids in the CDR3, from cysteine to phenylalanine inclusive. Of the read, only the CDR3 DNA is kept; its 45 bases are in frame from base 1. V and J lose 4 bases and 0 bases, and a span of 10 bases separates them. The germline V gene provides CDR1 SGHRS and CDR2 YFSETQ. This specimen belongs to a study of CD8 T cells in ankylosing spondylitis (dated by TCRdb to the late 2010s). Regarding the study in general: The study set out to find disease-linked TCR variants by profiling T cell receptor beta repertoires in ankylosing spondylitis patients and healthy donors. Peripheral blood was sampled, and synovial fluid was additionally collected from ankylosing spondylitis patients. The full study cohort was made up of about 25 ankylosing spondylitis patients and 108 healthy donors. What the research found in general, with its limitations: The disease-linked clones were reported as significantly enriched in matched synovial fluid samples from ankylosing spondylitis patients. A TCR beta motif of 8 or 9 highly homologous amino acid variants appeared characteristic of blood from ankylosing spondylitis patients. The disease-linked clones showed a CD8+ phenotype and occurred at relatively low frequencies in peripheral blood. Some TCR beta motif variants had previously been reported in synovial fluid and blood of reactive arthritis patients, which suggested common disease-initiation mechanisms.

Recombination connected TRBV5-1 to TRBJ1-4, with the D gene not clear enough to name. Sequenced input: blood, either unsorted or a sorted T cell fraction (not recorded which). The clonotype originates from a male donor with ankylosing spondylitis. The DNA sequence reads TGCGCCAGCAGCACGGACGTTGCAACTAATGAAAAACTGTTTTTT. Its product reads: CASSTDVATNEKLFF.